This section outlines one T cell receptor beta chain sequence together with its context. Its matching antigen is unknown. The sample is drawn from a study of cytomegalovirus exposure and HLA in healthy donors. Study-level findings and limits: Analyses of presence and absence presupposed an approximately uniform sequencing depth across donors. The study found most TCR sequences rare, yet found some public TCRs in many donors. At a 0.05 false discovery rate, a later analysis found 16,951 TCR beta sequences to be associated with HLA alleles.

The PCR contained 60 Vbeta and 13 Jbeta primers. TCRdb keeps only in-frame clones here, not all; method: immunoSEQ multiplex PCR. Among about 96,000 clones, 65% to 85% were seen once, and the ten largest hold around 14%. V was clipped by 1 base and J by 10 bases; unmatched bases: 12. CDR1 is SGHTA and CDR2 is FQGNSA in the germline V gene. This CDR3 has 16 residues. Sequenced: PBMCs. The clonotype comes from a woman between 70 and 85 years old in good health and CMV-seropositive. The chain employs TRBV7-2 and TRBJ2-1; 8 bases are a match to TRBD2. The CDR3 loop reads CASSLVGAGAQGEQFF. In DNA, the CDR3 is TGTGCCAGCAGCTTAGTTGGAGCGGGGGCCCAGGGAGAGCAGTTCTTC.